A single sample is the source of the 31 T cell receptor beta chains below, sequenced in a study of blood T cell repertoires in COVID-19. TCRdb's table, derived via immunoSEQ multiplex PCR, lists solely in-frame clones and lacks some. The data show under 200,000 clones, with 83% seen just once and 3.6% held by the top ten. Specimen: PBMCs or T cells enriched from blood (not recorded which). These receptors originate from a woman aged 50 to 60 in a cohort exposed to, infected with or recovered from COVID-19 (not recorded which).

This clone was seen a few times. The chain joins TRBV9 to TRBJ2-1, with 14 nucleotides matching TRBD2. The CDR3 runs 16 residues. The V gene's germline CDR1 is SGDLS and CDR2 YYNGEE. The trim removed 0 bases at V and 7 bases at J, leaving 3 bases unmatched. The CDR3 protein is CASSVEGTSGGNEQFF. CDR3 coding DNA: TGTGCCAGCAGCGTAGAGGGGACTAGCGGGGGTAATGAGCAGTTCTTC.

V is TRBV11-1 and J is TRBJ2-7, with 8 nucleotides matching TRBD1. The CDR3 is 15 amino acids. Germline loops: CDR1 SGHAT, CDR2 FQDESV (reference sequence). V was pared by 5 bases and J by 4 bases, with 10 bases of the junction left unmatched. The CDR3 bases are TGTGCCAGCAGCACCACACAGGGGGGTTCGTACGAGCAGTACTTC. The encoded protein is CASSTTQGGSYEQYF.

The chain couples TRBV7-8 to TRBJ2-1; a possible D gene is TRBD1 (6 bases). This CDR3 spans 16 amino acids. V lost 5 bases to trimming and J lost 6 bases, with 20 bases between them. CDR1 is SGHVS, CDR2 FQNEAQ, per germline. CDR3 residues: CASSPLGGPGVNEQFF. The DNA of the CDR3 is TGTGCCAGCAGCCCTTTGGGCGGCCCAGGGGTCAATGAGCAGTTCTTC.

In regard to this clone: The junction differs from germline at one of its ends, possibly a read error. The rearrangement links TRBV19 to TRBJ2-7; D is possibly TRBD2 (6 bases). The germline V gene has CDR1 LNHDA and CDR2 SQIVND (reference sequence). The CDR3 spans 15 residues. As DNA, the CDR3 is TGTGCCAGTAGCATAGAGGACGGGGGAGCCTACGAGCAGTACTTC. Encoded protein: CASSIEDGGAYEQYF. The full variable domain, with the rest looked up from reference TRBV19 and TRBJ2-7, is DGGITQSPKYLFRKEGQNVTLSCEQNLNHDAMYWYRQDPGQGLRLIYYSQIVNDFQKGDIAEGYSVSREKKESFPLTVTSAQKNPTAFYLCASSIEDGGAYEQYFGPGTRLTVT.

The chain combines TRBV6-6 with TRBJ2-7; 7 bases map to TRBD2. Looked up from germline, CDR1 is MNHNY and CDR2 is SVGAGI (reference sequence). There are 13 residues in the CDR3. The J segment lost 3 bases and the V segment lost 7 bases, leaving 6 bases of the junction unmatched. CDR3 residues: CASTSSGVYEQYF. The CDR3 region has the DNA TGTGCCAGCACGTCCAGCGGGGTCTACGAGCAGTACTTC.

The chain uses TRBV29-1 and TRBJ1-5, with TRBD1 matching 8 bases. Trimming cost V 4 bases and J 7 bases; bases outside gene matches: 9. The CDR3 contains 14 residues. Germline CDR1 reads SQVTM; CDR2 reads ANQGSEA. The CDR3: CSVGGSGGGQPQHF. The DNA of the CDR3 is TGCAGCGTTGGAGGGTCAGGGGGCGGCCAGCCCCAGCATTTT. Variable domain in full (rest from reference TRBV29-1 and TRBJ1-5): SAVISQKPSRDICQRGTSLTIQCQVDSQVTMMFWYRQQPGQSLTLIATANQGSEATYESGFVIDKFPISRPNLTFSTLTVSNMSPEDSSIYLCSVGGSGGGQPQHFGDGTRLSIL.

V and J are TRBV6-5 and TRBJ2-7, with 9 bases that match TRBD1. Germline V gene lookup returns CDR1 MNHEY and CDR2 SVGAGI. V shed 5 bases, J shed 5 bases, and the junction held 10 bases outside the gene matches. The CDR3 runs 15 residues. The CDR3 spells CASSKFPGQGHEQYF. The CDR3 DNA reads as TGTGCCAGCAGTAAATTCCCGGGACAGGGCCACGAGCAGTACTTC.

The chain couples TRBV3-1 (or the pseudogene TRBV3-2) to TRBJ2-1, with D uncertain. Trimming removed 3 bases from V and 10 bases from J, with 13 bases in between. Germline CDR1 reads LGHDT; CDR2 reads YNNKEL (reference sequence). This CDR3 is 13 amino acids long. Here the CDR3 DNA reads TGTGCCAGCAGCCACGGAGTCTCCGTGGAGCAGTTCTTC. Amino acids: CASSHGVSVEQFF.

This sequence joins TRBV29-1 and TRBJ1-1; D is perhaps TRBD1 (5 bases). Germline lookup yields CDR1 SQVTM and CDR2 ANQGSEA. This CDR3 has 12 amino acids. CDR3 bases: TGCAGTGGTGGGGGGATGAACACTGAAGCTTTCTTT. Protein: CSGGGMNTEAFF.

The V gene is TRBV4-2, the J gene TRBJ2-1; 9 bases line up with TRBD1. Germline V lookup: CDR1 LGHNA, CDR2 YNFKEQ. The CDR3 sequence is 15 residues long. V was clipped by 5 bases and J by 8 bases; unmatched bases: 10. CDR3 nucleotide sequence: TGTGCCAGCAGCTCACCGGACAGGGGCTGGGATGAGCAGTTCTTC. It encodes CASSSPDRGWDEQFF.

V usage is TRBV5-1 and J usage is TRBJ1-6, with 11 bases identical to TRBD1. The CDR3 extends over 16 amino acids. The V and J ends lost 1 base and 8 bases, in that order; junction bases with no gene match: 5. Germline V gives CDR1 SGHRS, CDR2 YFSETQ. CDR3 loop: CASSLSGTGGDSPLHF. The CDR3 DNA reads TGCGCCAGCAGCTTGAGTGGGACAGGGGGAGATTCACCCCTCCACTTT.

A single count supports this clone. This chain joins TRBV19 and TRBJ2-7; 11 nucleotides agree with TRBD2. The V gene's germline CDR1 is LNHDA and CDR2 SQIVND (reference sequence). Trimming removed 7 bases from V and 0 bases from J; junction bases left unmatched: 2. This CDR3 has 14 residues. CDR3 bases: TGTGCCAGTAAGACTAGCGGGGTCTCCTACGAGCAGTACTTC. Translating gives CASKTSGVSYEQYF.

The J gene is TRBJ1-1, the V gene TRBV9; 7 bases align to TRBD1. The CDR3 length is 14 residues. CDR1 SGDLS and CDR2 YYNGEE come from the germline V gene. With 4 bases clipped from V and 3 bases from J, the junction kept 6 bases outside the gene matches. CDR3 nucleotides: TGTGCCAGCAGCCCCGGGACAGCGGACACTGAAGCTTTCTTT. It translates to CASSPGTADTEAFF.

This chain connects TRBV6-2 or TRBV6-3 to TRBJ1-5; a possible D gene is TRBD1 (6 bases). Per germline, CDR1 MNHEY and CDR2 SVGEGT. The V end lost 5 bases, the J end lost 9 bases, and 17 bases lay between the germline ends. CDR3 length equals 14 residues. The DNA of the CDR3 is TGTGCCAGCAGTCGTTCCGGGGGGCTGGGGCCCCAGCATTTT. Amino acids: CASSRSGGLGPQHF.

This clone was seen only a few times. The rearrangement uses TRBV7-9 and TRBJ1-1; D unresolved. V was pared by 5 bases and J by 1 base, with 8 bases between. This CDR3 spans 13 amino acids. Germline-derived CDR1 and CDR2 are SEHNR and FQNEAQ (reference sequence). The DNA for the CDR3 is TGTGCCAGCAGCATGGAGCAGAACACTGAAGCTTTCTTT. Its protein is CASSMEQNTEAFF.

V is TRBV6-5 and J is TRBJ2-1, with TRBD1 identical over 9 bases. V lost 6 bases to trimming and J lost 2 bases; unmatched junction nucleotides: 5. Germline loops: CDR1 MNHEY, CDR2 SVGAGI. This CDR3 contains 15 residues. The CDR3 DNA is TGTGCCAGCAGGGACAGGGGACGGGCCTACAATGAGCAGTTCTTC. Protein product: CASRDRGRAYNEQFF.

The chain has TRBV15 and TRBJ2-5; D perhaps matches TRBD1 (6 bases). V dropped 4 bases and J dropped 2 bases, with 14 bases sitting between them. Germline CDR1 is LNHNV and CDR2 is YYDKDF (reference sequence). This CDR3 is 15 amino acids long. The CDR3 DNA is TGTGCCACCAGCAAGGGGGAAGGACTGCAAGAGACCCAGTACTTC. It translates to CATSKGEGLQETQYF.

The chain links TRBV7-2 to TRBJ2-7, with 14 bases aligning to TRBD2. The CDR3 is 16 amino acids. V gave up 5 bases and J gave up 0 bases; unmatched junction bases: 3. In germline, CDR1 is SGHTA, CDR2 FQGNSA. The DNA for the CDR3 is TGTGCCAGCAGCAGGACTAGCGGGGGGAGCTCCTACGAGCAGTACTTC. Protein product: CASSRTSGGSSYEQYF.

The chain uses TRBV30 and TRBJ2-1, with 7 positions matching TRBD1. After removal of 4 bases from V and 4 bases from J, the junction contained 4 bases not matched to a gene. This CDR3 has 13 residues. The germline V gene has CDR1 GTSNPN and CDR2 SVGIG (reference sequence). The CDR3 nucleotides are TGTGCCTGGAAGGGACAGTCATACAATGAGCAGTTCTTC. This encodes CAWKGQSYNEQFF.

This rearrangement joins TRBV2 to TRBJ1-5; TRBD1 matches 7 bases. Germline-derived CDR1 and CDR2 are SNHLY and FYNNEI. The J segment lost 1 base and the V segment lost 6 bases, leaving 6 bases of the junction unmatched. This CDR3 has 15 amino acids. The CDR3 spells CASRAGGWSNQPQHF. The DNA for the CDR3 is TGTGCCAGCAGAGCAGGGGGGTGGAGCAATCAGCCCCAGCATTTT.

The chain employs TRBV6-2 or TRBV6-3 and TRBJ1-1; D gene uncertain. Germline V gene sequence: CDR1 MNHEY, CDR2 SVGEGT. V was pared by 4 bases and J by 0 bases, with 6 bases between. This CDR3 contains 13 residues. CDR3 sequence: CASSLTLNTEAFF. Written as DNA, the CDR3 is TGTGCCAGCAGTTTAACACTGAACACTGAAGCTTTCTTT.

V is TRBV10-3 and J is TRBJ1-1, with D perhaps TRBD1 (5 bases). Trimming pared 0 bases from V and 4 bases from J, leaving 9 bases between. The CDR3 runs to 14 residues. Germline V gene lookup returns CDR1 ENHRY and CDR2 SYGVKD. DNA for the CDR3: TGTGCCATCAGTGAGTCCCCCGGGGGCACTGAAGCTTTCTTT. Its protein is CAISESPGGTEAFF.

This chain joins TRBV24-1 and TRBJ2-2; D remains unclear. The CDR3 covers 15 residues. The germline CDR1 and CDR2 sequences are KGHDR and SFDVKD. Trimming shortened V by 3 bases and J by 0 bases, and 7 bases separated the two germline ends. As DNA, the CDR3 is TGTGCCACCAGTGATGTCGGTTCGAACACCGGGGAGCTGTTTTTT. Translated: CATSDVGSNTGELFF.

V gene TRBV7-2 combines with J gene TRBJ1-1, with 8 bases fitting TRBD1. The germline gives CDR1 SGHTA, CDR2 FQGNSA. V shed 5 bases and J 0 bases; nucleotides not matched to a gene: 5. The CDR3 loop spans 15 amino acids. The CDR3 DNA sequence: TGTGCCAGCAGCAGACAGGGGATGTTGAACACTGAAGCTTTCTTT. Protein product: CASSRQGMLNTEAFF.

CDR3 amino acids: CASLGRGWTGELFF. The CDR3 coding sequence is TGTGCCAGCCTCGGGAGGGGGTGGACCGGGGAGCTGTTTTTT. The chain has TRBV3-1 (or the pseudogene TRBV3-2) and TRBJ2-2; 8 positions agree with TRBD2. Trimming cost V 8 bases and J 5 bases; bases outside gene matches: 7. Germline V gene lookup returns CDR1 LGHDT and CDR2 YNNKEL (reference sequence). The CDR3 loop spans 14 amino acids.

J is TRBJ2-1 and V is TRBV6-4, with 9 positions matching TRBD2. V shed 4 bases and J 5 bases; nucleotides not matched to a gene: 6. The germline CDR1 and CDR2 sequences are MRHNA and SNTAGT. The CDR3 loop spans 15 amino acids. The CDR3: CASSASGNSNNEQFF. DNA for the CDR3: TGTGCCAGCAGTGCTAGCGGGAACTCTAACAATGAGCAGTTCTTC.

The V gene is TRBV28, the J gene TRBJ2-3; 7 nucleotides line up with TRBD2. CDR1 MDHEN and CDR2 SYDVKM come from the germline V gene. V dropped 3 bases and J dropped 0; count of bases not matched to a gene: 9. The CDR3 runs to 17 residues. The CDR3 coding sequence is TGTGCCAGCAGTTTGACCGGACTAGGCCAAAGCACAGATACGCAGTATTTT. It yields the protein CASSLTGLGQSTDTQYF.

This chain joins TRBV6-5 and TRBJ2-7, with D perhaps TRBD2 (6 bases). Per germline, CDR1 MNHEY and CDR2 SVGAGI. Between the trimmed V and J ends, which lost 5 bases and 0 bases, there was a span of 14 bases. The CDR3 length is 15 residues. DNA for the CDR3: TGTGCCAGCAGTCGACCGGGACTTTACTCCTACGAGCAGTACTTC. It encodes CASSRPGLYSYEQYF.

Concerning this clone itself: The junction shows a germline mismatch at one end, possibly a read error. V usage is TRBV7-7 and J usage is TRBJ2-5, with 11 bases aligning to TRBD2. This CDR3 is 16 amino acids long. CDR1 is SSHAT, CDR2 FNYEAQ, per germline (reference sequence). DNA of the CDR3: TGTGCTAGCAGCTTGGGTAGCGGGGGGGACCAAGAGACCCAGTACTTC. Encoded protein: CASSLGSGGDQETQYF.

The V and J genes are TRBV2 and TRBJ1-1, with a weak D call TRBD1 (6 bases). Germline CDR1 SNHLY, CDR2 FYNNEI. Between the trimmed V and J ends, which lost 4 bases and 4 bases, there was a span of 25 bases. The CDR3 covers 18 residues. The CDR3 region is CASSARPPYGGGGTEAFF. CDR3 nucleotide sequence: TGTGCCAGCAGTGCCAGGCCTCCTTATGGGGGAGGGGGCACTGAAGCTTTCTTT.

The table lists this clone with a few counts. The J gene is TRBJ2-5, the V gene TRBV6-5; 10 nucleotides agree with TRBD2. V was clipped by 6 bases and J by 5 bases; unmatched bases: 6. The length of the CDR3 is 14 residues. Looked up from germline, CDR1 is MNHEY and CDR2 is SVGAGI. The CDR3: CASRRAGGRETQYF. As DNA, the CDR3 is TGTGCCAGCAGGCGAGCGGGGGGGCGGGAGACCCAGTACTTC.